This TCR beta chain was obtained from a study of shared clonotypes between healthy human individuals. Study conclusions and caveats: Sharing across four donors was highest in naive CD4 (approximately 5%) and lowest in memory CD8 (about 0.4%). With few donors, the genetic and exposure-history diversity represented was limited.

Division of CD4+ cells produced a CD45RA+ naive subset and a CD45RA-negative memory subset. Every subset had its genomic DNA shared out evenly among several immunoSEQ plates. The method was immunoSEQ multiplex PCR; TCRdb's version includes in-frame clones alone and lacks a portion of them. This sample has just over 2,000,000 clones; 90% to 95% occur once, and the top ten carry 0.1% to 0.15%. This CDR3 region has 17 residues. V lost 0 bases to trimming and J lost 2 bases, with 14 bases between them. Germline V gives CDR1 ENHRY, CDR2 SYGVKD. About this clone: Antigen specificity is unknown.

The TCR was taken from a man in his late teens or twenties in good health. The sample was naive CD4+ T cells sorted from blood. Subset reported: CD45RA+ positively selected. The chain recombines TRBV10-3 with TRBJ1-3; D gene unclear. The CDR3 DNA follows: TGTGCCATCAGTGAGTCAGGGCTAATGGGCACTGGAAACACCATATATTTT. Amino acids: CAISESGLMGTGNTIYF.